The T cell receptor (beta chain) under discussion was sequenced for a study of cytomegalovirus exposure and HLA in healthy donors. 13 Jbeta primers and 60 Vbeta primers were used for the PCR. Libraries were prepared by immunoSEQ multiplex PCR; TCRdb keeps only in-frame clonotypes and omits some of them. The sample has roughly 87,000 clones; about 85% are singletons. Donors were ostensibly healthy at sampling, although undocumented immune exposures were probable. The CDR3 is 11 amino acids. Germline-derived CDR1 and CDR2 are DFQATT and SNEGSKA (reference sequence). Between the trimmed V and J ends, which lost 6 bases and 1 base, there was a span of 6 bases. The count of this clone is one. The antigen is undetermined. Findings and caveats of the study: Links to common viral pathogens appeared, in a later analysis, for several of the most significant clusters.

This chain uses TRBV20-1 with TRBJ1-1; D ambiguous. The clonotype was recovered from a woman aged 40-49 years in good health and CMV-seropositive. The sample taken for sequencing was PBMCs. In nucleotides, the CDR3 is TGCAGTGCAAAAGCGAACACTGAAGCTTTCTTT. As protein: CSAKANTEAFF.